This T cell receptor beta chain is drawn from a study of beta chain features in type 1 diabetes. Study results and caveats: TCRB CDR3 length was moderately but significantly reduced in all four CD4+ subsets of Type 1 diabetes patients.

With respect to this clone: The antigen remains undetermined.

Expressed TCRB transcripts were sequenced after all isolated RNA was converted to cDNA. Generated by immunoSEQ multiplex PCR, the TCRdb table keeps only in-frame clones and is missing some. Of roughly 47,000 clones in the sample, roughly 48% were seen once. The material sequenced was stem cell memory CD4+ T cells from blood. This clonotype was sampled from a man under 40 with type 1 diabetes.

CDR3 bases: TGCGCCAGCAGCCAAGATCCGGGCCTGGGACAGACTATCACTGGCTACACCTTC. Its protein product is CASSQDPGLGQTITGYTF. The gene calls are TRBV4-1 and TRBJ1-2, with 7 positions matching TRBD1. The CDR3 has 18 residues. Germline V gene lookup returns CDR1 MGHRA and CDR2 YSYEKL. After removal of 0 bases from V and 7 bases from J, the junction contained 17 bases not matched to a gene.